This entry concerns a single T cell receptor (beta chain). Antigen: not known. This sample was included in a study of vaccination and CD4 T cells after COVID-19. Background on the study: Cultures serving as controls received a peptide pool (CEFX or HIV-1 Nef) or no peptide.

The CDR3 totals 15 residues. Germline assignment: CDR1 DFQATT and CDR2 SNEGSKA (reference sequence). The V end lost 6 bases, the J end lost 1 base, and 19 bases lay between the germline ends. Treatment denoted: roughly 10-day PBMC culture with coronavirus spike peptide pools or control peptides (ViraFEST assay). Antigen-specific T cell expansion with peptide pools preceded TCR sequencing in the ViraFEST approach. Half of the medium was exchanged for fresh IL-2 medium, first on day 3 and then on day 7. Scientists separated out CD4+ T cells through negative selection following 10 days in culture. At the Johns Hopkins FTIC core, DNA taken from cultured CD4+ T cells was sequenced by way of the Oncomine TCR Beta short-read assay. MiXCR was run by TCRdb on the PCR reads, yielding one entry per CDR3 protein. This table holds under 20,000 distinct CDR3 sequences, roughly 60% found once.

The J gene is TRBJ2-7, the V gene TRBV20-1; D ambiguous. This TCR derives from a human donor who had recovered from COVID-19. The sample was CD4+ T cells from blood, cultured in vitro. The CDR3 is CSAAPRGMGSYEQYF. Here the CDR3 DNA reads TGCAGTGCCGCCCCCCGTGGGATGGGGTCCTACGAGCAGTACTTC.